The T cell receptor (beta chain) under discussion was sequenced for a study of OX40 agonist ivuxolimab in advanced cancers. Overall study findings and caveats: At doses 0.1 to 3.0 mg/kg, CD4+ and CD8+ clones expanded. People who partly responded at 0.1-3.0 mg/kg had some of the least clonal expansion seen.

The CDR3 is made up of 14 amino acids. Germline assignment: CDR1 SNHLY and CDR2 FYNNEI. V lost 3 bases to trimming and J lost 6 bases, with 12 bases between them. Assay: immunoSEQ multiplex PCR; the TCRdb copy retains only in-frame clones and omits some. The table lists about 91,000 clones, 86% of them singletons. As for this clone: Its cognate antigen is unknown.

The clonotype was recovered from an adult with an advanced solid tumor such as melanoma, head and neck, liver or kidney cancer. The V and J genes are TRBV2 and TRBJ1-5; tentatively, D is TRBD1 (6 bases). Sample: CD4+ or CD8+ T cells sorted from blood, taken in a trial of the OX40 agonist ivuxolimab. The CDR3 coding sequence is TGTGCCAGCAGTGAGGTCCCAGGGGCTCAGCCCCAGCATTTT. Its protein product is CASSEVPGAQPQHF.